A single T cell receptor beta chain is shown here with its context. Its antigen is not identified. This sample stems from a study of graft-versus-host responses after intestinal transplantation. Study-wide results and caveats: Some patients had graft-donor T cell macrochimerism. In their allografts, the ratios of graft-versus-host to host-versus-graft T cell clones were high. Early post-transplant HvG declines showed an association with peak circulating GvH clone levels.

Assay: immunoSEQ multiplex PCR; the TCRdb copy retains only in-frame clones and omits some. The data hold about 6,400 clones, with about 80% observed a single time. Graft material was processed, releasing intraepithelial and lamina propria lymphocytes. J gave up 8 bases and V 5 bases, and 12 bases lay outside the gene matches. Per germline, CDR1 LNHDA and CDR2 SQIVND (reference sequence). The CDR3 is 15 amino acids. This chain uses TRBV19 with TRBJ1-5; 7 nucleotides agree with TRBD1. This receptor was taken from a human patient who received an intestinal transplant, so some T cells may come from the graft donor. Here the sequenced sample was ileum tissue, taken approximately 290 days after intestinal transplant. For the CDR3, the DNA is TGTGCCAGTAGTCTTAACAGGGGACCCCAGGAGCCCCAGCATTTT. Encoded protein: CASSLNRGPQEPQHF.